These 3 T cell receptor beta chains were sequenced from one sample in a study of cytomegalovirus exposure and HLA in healthy donors. Vbeta (60) and Jbeta (13) primers were used in the PCR. Data came from immunoSEQ multiplex PCR; TCRdb stores just in-frame clones and leaves some out. The table shows under 300,000 clones, with approximately 81% occurring only once. The sequencing input was PBMCs. These TCRs come from an older woman in good health and CMV-seropositive.

The chain joins TRBV15 to TRBJ2-1, with a tentative D call TRBD2 (6 bases). The CDR3 loop spans 14 amino acids. V was trimmed by 0 bases and J by 9 bases, leaving 12 bases between them. The germline V gene encodes CDR1 LNHNV and CDR2 YYDKDF (reference sequence). This CDR3 reads CATSRDLGGFEQFF. Written as DNA, the CDR3 is TGTGCCACCAGCAGAGATCTGGGAGGTTTTGAGCAGTTCTTC.

This CDR3 is CASSVDSGRFYEQYF. DNA for the CDR3: TGTGCCAGCAGCGTAGACTCCGGGAGATTTTACGAGCAGTACTTC. This chain joins TRBV9 and TRBJ2-7; maybe TRBD2 (6 bases). This CDR3 is built from 15 residues. Germline CDR1 SGDLS, CDR2 YYNGEE. V shed 0 bases and J shed 4 bases, with 14 bases lying between them.

J is TRBJ2-3 and V is TRBV7-2; D remains ambiguous. The CDR3 loop spans 13 amino acids. The V end lost 6 bases, the J end lost 2 bases, and 9 bases lay between the germline ends. Per the germline V gene, CDR1 is SGHTA and CDR2 is FQGNSA. CDR3 sequence reads: CASRVPITDTQYF. Here the CDR3 DNA reads TGTGCCAGCAGAGTTCCTATCACAGATACGCAGTATTTT.